Below, one TCR beta chain is given with its context. This clonotype was detected ten times or more. The target of this receptor is not known. Per-base qualities were not stored, and no clone one base away is much larger. From the cysteine through the phenylalanine, the CDR3 covers 14 amino acids. Of the read, only the CDR3 DNA is kept; its 42 bases are in frame from base 1. CDR1 SEHNR and CDR2 FQNEAQ are derived from the germline V gene (reference sequence). V is clipped by 5 bases and J by 0 bases, and the sequence between their germline boundaries is 10 bases long. The sample originates from a study of early T cells in non-severe SARS-CoV-2 infection (dated by TCRdb to the early 2020s). Broadly, across the study: Because TCR sequencing relied on bulk RNA taken from unsorted whole blood, pairing of alpha and beta chains was not possible.

The study was a case-control design nested within a healthcare worker cohort in London, UK, with weekly nasopharyngeal swab PCR tests and blood sampling. Healthcare workers were recruited between 23 and 31 March 2020, during the week of the UK lockdown, and were followed weekly for up to about 16 weeks. The library was made by 5' RACE. Instrument on record: NextSeq 500. The TCR library protocol attached unique molecular identifiers to individual cDNA molecules to correct for sequencing error and PCR bias. Both TCR alpha and beta chains were sequenced, and tight co-correlation was observed between alpha and beta sequence abundances in each sample. In the authors' own workflow: Decombinator V4 was used to annotate TCR sequences for V gene, J gene and CDR3. TCRs were defined as expanded if a significant change between any two time points was detected under a Poisson model with p below 0.0001. Abundances of TCRs were expressed as counts per million after normalisation to the total number of TCRs sequenced in each sample. TRAV1-2 paired with TRAJ12, TRAJ20 or TRAJ33 defined MAIT TCRs, while TRAV10 paired with TRAJ18 defined iNKT TCRs. VDJdb, accessed 1 November 2021, was searched for CMV, EBV and SARS-CoV-2 annotated TCRs, with TCRs annotated for multiple antigens excluded. The raw public reads went through TCRdb reprocessing: fastp at Q25, MiXCR clone calling, in-frame beta chains kept. A single entry per CDR3 protein holds the most common genes and DNA from its merged rows. In this record, the V and J calls reflect TCRdb's handling and not the investigators' own analysis. This sample comprises approximately 62,000 distinct CDR3 sequences, approximately 12% of them detected only once. Roughly 4.2% of the sample is in the top ten clones.

Results and caveats for the whole study, not just this receptor: Matching against VDJdb was skewed toward anti-spike CD8 responses, likely underestimated virus-specific expansions, and missed private and CD4 specificities.

This receptor was taken from an adult who was a healthcare worker with PCR-confirmed SARS-CoV-2 infection or an uninfected control (not recorded which). Material for sequencing was whole blood. Recombination connected TRBV7-9 to TRBJ1-1; too little of a D gene remains to name it. The DNA sequence follows: TGTGCCAGCAGCCTCTCCAACTTGAACACTGAAGCTTTCTTT. The translation is CASSLSNLNTEAFF.